Listed here are 28 T cell receptor beta chains from one sample, sequenced in a study of OX40 agonist ivuxolimab in advanced cancers. This table comes from immunoSEQ multiplex PCR, and its TCRdb copy is limited to in-frame clones, with some not included. The sample comprises about 10,000 clones, about nine tenths of which are singletons, and 9.5% to 15% rests with the top ten. Sequencing was performed on CD4+ or CD8+ T cells sorted from blood, taken in a trial of the OX40 agonist ivuxolimab. The receptors come from an adult with an advanced solid tumor such as melanoma, head and neck, liver or kidney cancer.

This rearrangement joins TRBV7-2 to TRBJ2-1; D possibly corresponds to TRBD1 (6 bases). Per the germline V gene, CDR1 is SGHTA and CDR2 is FQGNSA. Trimming cost V 5 bases and J 7 bases, with 21 bases left between them. CDR3 length: 16 amino acids. The CDR3 DNA follows: TGTGCCAGCAGCCGCTTAGGGGGTCATGTCGGGAATGAGCAGTTCTTC. Translating it yields CASSRLGGHVGNEQFF.

The rearrangement joins TRBV9 to TRBJ1-2, with D possibly being TRBD1 (5 bases). The germline gives CDR1 SGDLS, CDR2 YYNGEE. Trimming left V 0 bases short and J 4 bases short, with 13 bases between. CDR3 length equals 15 residues. CDR3 loop: CASSVGVLGTYGYTF. CDR3 nucleotides: TGTGCCAGCAGCGTAGGTGTTTTAGGGACCTATGGCTACACCTTC.

This clone appeared a single time. This chain links TRBV27 with TRBJ2-1; D is undetermined. CDR3 length equals 12 residues. The V end lost 2 bases, the J end lost 7 bases, and 6 bases lay between the germline ends. The germline gives CDR1 MNHEY, CDR2 SMNVEV (reference sequence). CDR3 nucleotide sequence: TGTGCCAGCAGTTTAAACGGGAATGAGCAGTTCTTC. It specifies CASSLNGNEQFF.

The chain links TRBV19 to TRBJ2-1; D possibly corresponds to TRBD1 (5 bases). The CDR3 extends over 16 amino acids. Trimming stripped 3 bases from V and 7 bases from J, with 19 bases between. Germline-derived CDR1 and CDR2 are LNHDA and SQIVND (reference sequence). As DNA, the CDR3 is TGTGCCAGTAGTATCCCCCAGGGTATTCTGGGGAATGAGCAGTTCTTC. Its translation is CASSIPQGILGNEQFF.

The V call is TRBV19, the J call TRBJ2-3, with 7 positions matching TRBD2. The V and J ends lost 5 bases and 1 base, in that order; junction bases with no gene match: 6. This CDR3 comprises 15 residues. Per the germline V gene, CDR1 is LNHDA and CDR2 is SQIVND (reference sequence). The CDR3, as DNA: TGTGCCAGTAGTCGCTTAGCGGGCCGCACAGATACGCAGTATTTT. Encoded protein: CASSRLAGRTDTQYF.

The chain combines TRBV11-2 with TRBJ2-7, with 8 bases identical to TRBD2. CDR1 and CDR2 from the germline V gene are SGHAT and FQNNGV. CDR3 length: 15 residues. J lost 2 bases, V lost 3 bases, and 6 bases had no gene match. DNA of the CDR3: TGTGCCAGCAGCTTTTCATCCGGGGGGGCCTACGAGCAGTACTTC. Translation: CASSFSSGGAYEQYF.

The chain uses TRBV10-1 and TRBJ2-7; D not certain. The CDR3 consists of 11 residues. Germline-derived CDR1 and CDR2 are WNHNN and SYGVQD (reference sequence). V was pared by 3 bases and J by 5 bases, with 5 bases between. For the CDR3, the DNA is TGCGCCAGCAGTGATGGCCACGAGCAGTACTTC. Translation gives CASSDGHEQYF.

The V gene is TRBV11-2, the J gene TRBJ1-1; 7 bases are shared with TRBD1. CDR3 size: 14 residues. With 1 base clipped from V and 4 bases from J, the junction kept 3 bases outside the gene matches. Germline assignment: CDR1 SGHAT and CDR2 FQNNGV. CDR3 nucleotides: TGTGCCAGCAGCTTAGCACAGGGGAGCACTGAAGCTTTCTTT. This translates into CASSLAQGSTEAFF.

V gene TRBV19 combines with J gene TRBJ1-1; D might be TRBD1 (5 bases). Germline V gene lookup returns CDR1 LNHDA and CDR2 SQIVND (reference sequence). This CDR3 is 14 amino acids long. Trimming cost V 1 base and J 1 base, with 7 bases left between them. The CDR3 here is CASSIGGRNTEAFF. In DNA, the CDR3 is TGTGCCAGTAGTATAGGGGGACGGAACACTGAAGCTTTCTTT.

This chain links TRBV9 with TRBJ2-3; 8 nucleotides align to TRBD1. This CDR3 region has 17 residues. After removal of 0 bases from V and 2 bases from J, the junction contained 8 bases not matched to a gene. CDR1 SGDLS and CDR2 YYNGEE come from the germline V gene. The CDR3 region is CASSVDGRGPYTDTQYF. CDR3 DNA: TGTGCCAGCAGCGTAGACGGCAGGGGGCCCTACACAGATACGCAGTATTTT.

This rearrangement joins TRBV19 to TRBJ1-1, with TRBD1 matching over 9 bases. Germline CDR1 LNHDA, CDR2 SQIVND (reference sequence). J gave up 3 bases and V 5 bases, and 7 bases lay outside the gene matches. This CDR3 has 15 residues. CDR3 residues: CASSVEQGAYTEAFF. CDR3 DNA sequence: TGTGCCAGTAGTGTTGAACAGGGGGCCTACACTGAAGCTTTCTTT.

This rearrangement joins TRBV5-4 to TRBJ1-3, with 7 bases identical to TRBD1. In germline, CDR1 is SGHNT, CDR2 YYREEE (reference sequence). Losses at the gene ends were 4 bases for V and 4 bases for J; bases not matched to a gene: 11. The CDR3 consists of 16 residues. The CDR3 region is CASSPVLGDSGNTIYF. CDR3 bases: TGTGCCAGCAGCCCCGTTTTAGGGGACAGCGGAAACACCATATATTTT. The full variable domain, with the rest looked up from reference TRBV5-4 and TRBJ1-3, is ETGVTQSPTHLIKTRGQQVTLRCSSQSGHNTVSWYQQALGQGPQFIFQYYREEENGRGNFPPRFSGLQFPNYSSELNVNALELDDSALYLCASSPVLGDSGNTIYFGEGSWLTVV.

The V and J genes are TRBV19 and TRBJ2-3, with a weak D call TRBD2 (5 bases). Germline CDR1 LNHDA, CDR2 SQIVND (reference sequence). This CDR3 has 15 residues. The V end lost 0 bases, the J end lost 0 bases, and 7 bases lay between the germline ends. DNA of the CDR3: TGTGCCAGTAGTATAGAGGGCGGGAGCACAGATACGCAGTATTTT. It is translated as CASSIEGGSTDTQYF.

This clone was recorded once. The rearrangement links TRBV7-6 to TRBJ2-5; D ambiguous. Trimming cost V 6 bases and J 0 bases, with 11 bases left between them. The CDR3 runs 14 residues. Germline V gene lookup returns CDR1 SGHVS and CDR2 FNYEAQ. The CDR3 DNA is TGTGCCAGCAGGTTGACATATGACCAAGAGACCCAGTACTTC. It yields the protein CASRLTYDQETQYF.

The chain employs TRBV5-6 and TRBJ2-7; weak D call: TRBD2 (6 bases). The V end lost 2 bases, the J end lost 6 bases, and 9 bases lay between the germline ends. Germline assignment: CDR1 SGHDT and CDR2 YYEEEE. This CDR3 region has 12 residues. The CDR3 here is CASSFGGSEQYF. CDR3 nucleotide sequence: TGTGCCAGCAGCTTTGGAGGGAGCGAGCAGTACTTC.

This rearrangement joins TRBV29-1 to TRBJ2-2; 10 bases are a match to TRBD1. Germline loops: CDR1 SQVTM, CDR2 ANQGSEA. Trimming took 6 bases from V and 7 from J; bases not matched to a gene: 8. This CDR3 spans 14 amino acids. The CDR3 spells CSVVGTGVYGELFF. CDR3 in DNA: TGCAGCGTGGTCGGGACAGGGGTTTACGGGGAGCTGTTTTTT.

The chain uses TRBV5-6 and TRBJ2-6; 9 positions agree with TRBD1. The germline CDR1 and CDR2 sequences are SGHDT and YYEEEE. The J segment lost 0 bases and the V segment lost 2 bases, leaving 9 bases of the junction unmatched. The CDR3 covers 19 residues. The chain's CDR3 is CASSLPGQGRPSGANVLTF. As DNA, the CDR3 is TGTGCCAGCAGCTTACCGGGACAGGGTAGACCCTCTGGGGCCAACGTCCTGACTTTC.

The chain uses TRBV9 and TRBJ2-5, with 13 bases fitting TRBD2. CDR3 length: 17 amino acids. The germline CDR1 and CDR2 sequences are SGDLS and YYNGEE. Unmatched junction bases numbered 3, after V lost 0 bases and J lost 1 base. CDR3 nucleotides: TGTGCCAGCAGCGTAGGGACTAGCGGGGGACCCCAAGAGACCCAGTACTTC. Its translation: CASSVGTSGGPQETQYF.

J is TRBJ2-5 and V is TRBV12-5, with 10 bases that match TRBD2. Germline V CDR1 and CDR2: LGHNT, FRNRAP. Trimming took 3 bases from V and 2 from J; bases not matched to a gene: 6. The CDR3 length is 16 residues. CDR3 sequence reads: CASGFDSGGLQETQYF. The DNA for the CDR3 is TGTGCTAGTGGTTTTGATAGCGGGGGGCTACAAGAGACCCAGTACTTC.

The chain recombines TRBV10-1 with TRBJ2-2; 8 nucleotides align to TRBD1. This CDR3 contains 16 residues. Trimming removed 5 bases from V and 0 bases from J; junction bases left unmatched: 5. Per the germline V gene, CDR1 is WNHNN and CDR2 is SYGVQD (reference sequence). CDR3 amino acids: CASSQTGATNTGELFF. In DNA, the CDR3 is TGCGCCAGCAGTCAGACAGGGGCGACGAACACCGGGGAGCTGTTTTTT.

The rearrangement uses TRBV7-6 and TRBJ1-1, with a tentative D call TRBD1 (5 bases). Deletions cut 4 bases from V and 2 bases from J, with 11 bases between. The germline V gene has CDR1 SGHVS and CDR2 FNYEAQ. The CDR3 is 14 amino acids. CDR3 residues: CASSSGGVNTEAFF. The CDR3 DNA is TGTGCCAGCAGCTCCGGAGGGGTTAACACTGAAGCTTTCTTT.

J is TRBJ2-7 and V is TRBV4-1; D is uncertain. CDR3 length equals 15 residues. Germline-derived CDR1 and CDR2 are MGHRA and YSYEKL. The ends were cut back, 0 bases at V and 2 bases at J, with 11 bases in the middle. Here the CDR3 DNA reads TGCGCCAGCAGCCAAGATCAACCCGGTCCCTACGAGCAGTACTTC. Translating gives CASSQDQPGPYEQYF.

The V and J genes are TRBV11-2 and TRBJ2-5, with D perhaps matching TRBD2 (7 bases). The J call is uncertain, as TRBJ2-7 better fits the DNA end. The CDR3 totals 15 residues. The V gene's germline CDR1 is SGHAT and CDR2 FQNNGV. The CDR3 sequence is CASSPLEGGLNEQYF. Written as DNA, the CDR3 is TGTGCCAGCAGCCCACTTGAGGGGGGGCTTAACGAGCAGTACTTC.

The chain couples TRBV7-9 to TRBJ2-5; the D is unclear. This CDR3 region has 12 residues. V was shortened by 5 bases and J by 0 bases, with 4 bases between the two germline ends. Germline CDR1 and CDR2: SEHNR and FQNEAQ (reference sequence). The CDR3 is CASSPYQETQYF. CDR3 DNA: TGTGCCAGCAGCCCATACCAAGAGACCCAGTACTTC.

Comments on this clone: This specimen includes other DNA sequences encoding the same CDR3. The CDR3 nucleotides are TGTGCCAGCAGCTTAGGCCACAGGGGACCTGGAAACACCATATATTTT. Translating gives CASSLGHRGPGNTIYF. The chain is built from TRBV13 and TRBJ1-3; TRBD1 matches at 7 bases. There are 16 residues in the CDR3. CDR1 is PRHDT, CDR2 FYEKMQ, per germline (reference sequence). With V trimmed by 0 bases and J by 2 bases, 4 bases remained unmatched.

The gene calls are TRBV4-1 and TRBJ2-2; no definite D call. The CDR3 totals 12 residues. Germline lookup yields CDR1 MGHRA and CDR2 YSYEKL. V shed 3 bases and J shed 1 base, with 0 bases lying between them. The CDR3 DNA reads TGCGCCAGCAGCCAGAACACCGGGGAGCTGTTTTTT. Protein product: CASSQNTGELFF.

This chain connects TRBV6-1 to TRBJ1-1, with 8 positions matching TRBD1. The V segment lost 1 base and the J segment 2 bases; nucleotides outside the gene matches: 15. This CDR3 region has 19 residues. Germline assignment: CDR1 MNHNS and CDR2 SASEGT. The CDR3 DNA reads as TGTGCCAGCAGTGAAGGATTGTGGCCGGGACAGGAAATTAACACTGAAGCTTTCTTT. Amino acids: CASSEGLWPGQEINTEAFF.

This chain uses TRBV6-5 with TRBJ1-1; TRBD1 matches at 7 bases. This CDR3 is 13 amino acids long. Germline V gene lookup returns CDR1 MNHEY and CDR2 SVGAGI. V shed 5 bases and J 7 bases; nucleotides not matched to a gene: 7. This chain's CDR3 is CASSRRGSFEAFF. Written as DNA, the CDR3 is TGTGCCAGCAGTCGCAGGGGGAGTTTTGAAGCTTTCTTT.